This T cell receptor beta chain emerged from a study of T cell responses to AZD1222 COVID-19 vaccine. General study results and limits: Seropositivity was recorded at baseline in only six AZD1222 recipients. The donor group comprised mostly white British people and more females; the analysis possibly underestimated clonal diversity.

A word on this clone: The antigen is undetermined. The sample carries other DNA sequences with the same CDR3.

Using immunoSEQ multiplex PCR, the repertoire was profiled, and TCRdb retains in-frame clones only, with some absent. The sample includes some 130,000 clones, under 90% of them seen just once. The V and J ends lost 0 bases and 9 bases respectively, with 18 bases between them. This CDR3 contains 17 residues. CDR1 LGHNA and CDR2 YNFKEQ come from the germline V gene. The clonotype originates from an adult in good health. This specimen consisted of peripheral blood, obtained on day 0 of AZD1222 vaccination. The chain joins TRBV4-2 to TRBJ1-6; D remains ambiguous. This CDR3 reads CASSQDRVGTSSSPLHF. In DNA form, the CDR3 reads TGTGCCAGCAGCCAAGATAGGGTGGGAACGAGTAGTTCACCCCTCCACTTT.